The 9 T cell receptor beta chains below all came from one sample that was sequenced in a study of OX40 agonist ivuxolimab in advanced cancers. TCRdb's copy holds only in-frame clones and misses some; the assay was immunoSEQ multiplex PCR. This sample has 50,000 to 70,000 clones; roughly 87% occur once, and the top ten carry approximately 12%. This specimen was CD4+ or CD8+ T cells sorted from blood, taken in a trial of the OX40 agonist ivuxolimab. The receptors were sampled from an adult with an advanced solid tumor such as melanoma, head and neck, liver or kidney cancer.

The V call is TRBV7-2, the J call TRBJ1-4; D gene uncertain. Germline CDR1 SGHTA, CDR2 FQGNSA. CDR3 length: 16 amino acids. V was clipped by 5 bases and J by 4 bases, with 17 bases between them. The DNA for the CDR3 is TGTGCCAGCAGCAGAGAGGCCGCTTCCCTTAATGAAAAACTGTTTTTT. This translates into CASSREAASLNEKLFF.

The J gene is TRBJ1-2, the V gene TRBV11-2; TRBD1 matches 10 bases. After removal of 2 bases from V and 8 bases from J, the junction contained 11 bases not matched to a gene. Germline V gives CDR1 SGHAT, CDR2 FQNNGV. The CDR3 covers 16 residues. The CDR3 nucleotides read TGTGCCAGCAGCTTATTCGGTCTGGACAGGGGGACGGGCTACACCTTC. It encodes CASSLFGLDRGTGYTF.

The V gene is TRBV2, the J gene TRBJ1-2; D gene ambiguous. V was clipped by 8 bases and J by 4 bases, with 8 bases between them. Germline values: CDR1 SNHLY, CDR2 FYNNEI. The CDR3 is made up of 11 amino acids. The CDR3 sequence is CASGSSYGYTF. The CDR3 DNA follows: TGTGCCAGCGGCAGCTCCTATGGCTACACCTTC.

This clone has only one observation. The chain recombines TRBV15 with TRBJ2-7; TRBD1 matches at 7 bases. The trim removed 2 bases at V and 13 bases at J, leaving 11 bases unmatched. The CDR3 covers 13 residues. Germline V CDR1 and CDR2: LNHNV, YYDKDF (reference sequence). The CDR3 DNA sequence: TGTGCCACCAGCAGAAACCCCGGACAGGCCGCTTACGTC. Translated, it gives CATSRNPGQAAYV.

A single count supports this clone. V gene TRBV7-9 combines with J gene TRBJ2-5, with D maybe TRBD1 (6 bases). This CDR3 has 16 amino acids. The V end lost 1 base, the J end lost 1 base, and 13 bases lay between the germline ends. CDR1 is SEHNR, CDR2 FQNEAQ, per germline (reference sequence). In DNA, the CDR3 is TGTGCCAGCAGCTTAGGGGGGCGGATAGGCCAAGAGACCCAGTACTTC. Encoded protein: CASSLGGRIGQETQYF.

Comments on this clone: Other DNA sequences of this sample code for an identical CDR3. The chain employs TRBV27 and TRBJ2-1; D is perhaps TRBD2 (7 bases). The ends were cut back, 8 bases at V and 10 bases at J, with 18 bases in the middle. The CDR3 totals 13 residues. Germline values: CDR1 MNHEY, CDR2 SMNVEV (reference sequence). The CDR3 spells CASSLWGGREQFF. Here the CDR3 DNA reads TGTGCCAGCTCTCTGTGGGGGGGCAGAGAGCAGTTCTTC.

The chain links TRBV2 to TRBJ1-5; 9 bases line up with TRBD1. Germline lookup yields CDR1 SNHLY and CDR2 FYNNEI. J was trimmed by 3 bases and V by 8 bases; bases with no gene match: 8. The CDR3 loop spans 15 amino acids. This CDR3 reads CASVAGTGFNQPQHF. In nucleotides, the CDR3 is TGTGCCAGCGTAGCTGGGACAGGGTTCAATCAGCCCCAGCATTTT.

V usage is TRBV20-1 and J usage is TRBJ2-7, with D unresolved. The CDR3 runs to 10 residues. Germline CDR1 DFQATT, CDR2 SNEGSKA (reference sequence). The V and J ends lost 1 base and 6 bases respectively, with 4 bases between them. The CDR3 DNA follows: TGCAGTGCTAGAGCCGGCGAGCAGTACTTC. It is translated as CSARAGEQYF.

The chain recombines TRBV28 with TRBJ2-7, with D perhaps TRBD1 or TRBD2 (5 bases each). The CDR3 spans 17 residues. Deletions cut 5 bases from V and 0 bases from J, with 20 bases between. Germline V gives CDR1 MDHEN, CDR2 SYDVKM. The CDR3 DNA follows: TGTGCCAGCAGTCTGCCCATCCGGGACGTGAGCTCCTACGAGCAGTACTTC. The encoded protein is CASSLPIRDVSSYEQYF.